These 18 T cell receptor beta chains were sequenced from one sample in a study of blood T cell repertoires in COVID-19. Assay used: immunoSEQ multiplex PCR; TCRdb lists only in-frame clones, some missing. The sample lists 89,000 or so clones, more than 70% seen once, with around 7.8% in the top ten. Sequenced input: peripheral blood. The source of these receptors is a man between 50 and 59 years old with active COVID-19.

J is TRBJ2-3 and V is TRBV7-8; possible D gene TRBD2, 5 bases. Looked up from germline, CDR1 is SGHVS and CDR2 is FQNEAQ. The CDR3 has 13 amino acids. Trimming took 3 bases from V and 1 from J, leaving 5 bases between them. CDR3 in amino acids: CASSFGGTDTQYF. CDR3 nucleotide sequence: TGTGCCAGCAGCTTCGGGGGCACAGATACGCAGTATTTT. Drawing the rest from reference TRBV7-8 and TRBJ2-3, the complete variable domain is GAGVSQSPRYKVAKRGQDVALRCDPISGHVSLFWYQQALGQGPEFLTYFQNEAQLDKSGLPSDRFFAERPEGSVSTLKIQRTQQEDSAVYLCASSFGGTDTQYFGPGTRLTVL.

V usage is TRBV6-5 and J usage is TRBJ2-7, with TRBD1 identical over 9 bases. The germline CDR1 and CDR2 sequences are MNHEY and SVGAGI. This CDR3 comprises 14 residues. The J segment lost 6 bases and the V segment lost 8 bases, leaving 11 bases of the junction unmatched. The CDR3 DNA is TGTGCCAGCGATAAACAGGGGGCGATGAGCGAGCAGTACTTC. It is translated as CASDKQGAMSEQYF.

The chain carries TRBV7-9 and TRBJ2-7; D is undetermined. Germline CDR1 is SEHNR and CDR2 is FQNEAQ (reference sequence). Trimming cost V 0 bases and J 2 bases, with 8 bases left between them. The CDR3 runs to 14 residues. CDR3 in amino acids: CASSLALRTYEQYF. The CDR3 region has the DNA TGTGCCAGCAGCTTAGCACTCAGGACCTACGAGCAGTACTTC.

V gene TRBV18 combines with J gene TRBJ2-3; D unclear. CDR1 and CDR2 from the germline V gene are KGHSH and LQKENI. The CDR3 extends over 13 amino acids. V shed 3 bases and J shed 0 bases, with 4 bases lying between them. The CDR3 region is CASSPPSTDTQYF. The DNA of the CDR3 is TGTGCCAGCTCACCCCCTAGCACAGATACGCAGTATTTT. Together with reference TRBV18 and TRBJ2-3, the CDR3 gives the full variable domain: NAGVMQNPRHLVRRRGQEARLRCSPMKGHSHVYWYRQLPEEGLKFMVYLQKENIIDESGMPKERFSAEFPKEGPSILRIQQVVRGDSAAYFCASSPPSTDTQYFGPGTRLTVL.

This clone was detected only once. The chain uses TRBV24-1 and TRBJ2-1; 10 positions match TRBD1. J lost 4 bases, V lost 7 bases, and 6 bases had no gene match. This CDR3 has 15 amino acids. The germline gives CDR1 KGHDR, CDR2 SFDVKD. CDR3 bases: TGTGCCACCAGCGGGGGACAGGGGCCTTACAATGAGCAGTTCTTC. It translates to CATSGGQGPYNEQFF.

The genes are TRBV19 and TRBJ2-3, with D uncertain. The CDR3 totals 16 residues. The V end lost 7 bases, the J end lost 1 base, and 18 bases lay between the germline ends. Looked up from germline, CDR1 is LNHDA and CDR2 is SQIVND (reference sequence). CDR3 loop: CASTPFSPTGTDTQYF. The CDR3 DNA follows: TGTGCCAGTACCCCATTCTCGCCAACTGGCACAGATACGCAGTATTTT.

The chain has TRBV27 and TRBJ1-4; D might be TRBD1 (6 bases). The germline CDR1 and CDR2 sequences are MNHEY and SMNVEV (reference sequence). The CDR3 totals 15 residues. Between the trimmed V and J ends, which lost 5 bases and 3 bases, there was a span of 13 bases. The CDR3 is CASSARQAPNEKLFF. In DNA, the CDR3 is TGTGCCAGCAGTGCTAGACAGGCCCCTAATGAAAAACTGTTTTTT.

The chain's CDR3 is CASSIFSSTDTQYF. The CDR3 DNA reads TGTGCCAGTAGTATATTCTCCAGCACAGATACGCAGTATTTT. The chain recombines TRBV19 with TRBJ2-3; D is ambiguous. The V and J ends lost 2 bases and 0 bases respectively, with 6 bases between them. The germline gives CDR1 LNHDA, CDR2 SQIVND (reference sequence). This CDR3 region has 14 residues.

This clone was observed a handful of times. The rearrangement joins TRBV6-5 to TRBJ2-7; 11 bases match TRBD1. This CDR3 has 16 residues. From germline, CDR1 is MNHEY and CDR2 SVGAGI. The V segment lost 2 bases and the J segment 6 bases; nucleotides outside the gene matches: 9. The CDR3 spells CASSYLSGTGGSEQYF. Here the CDR3 DNA reads TGTGCCAGCAGTTACCTGTCCGGGACAGGGGGATCCGAGCAGTACTTC.

CDR3 sequence: CASSEGRGDYEQYF. As DNA, the CDR3 is TGTGCCAGCAGTGAGGGGCGGGGGGACTACGAGCAGTACTTC. This rearrangement joins TRBV2 to TRBJ2-7; TRBD2 agrees at 8 bases. Trimming removed 3 bases from V and 3 bases from J; junction bases left unmatched: 4. Germline values: CDR1 SNHLY, CDR2 FYNNEI. The CDR3 is 14 residues long.

This clone has just one count. The chain employs TRBV6-5 and TRBJ2-7; tentatively, D is TRBD1 (6 bases). Germline V gene data show CDR1 as MNHEY and CDR2 as SVGAGI. The CDR3 contains 14 residues. V was shortened by 6 bases and J by 4 bases, with 16 bases between the two germline ends. The chain's CDR3 is CASRRRDTYYEQYF. CDR3 sequence (DNA): TGTGCCAGCAGGCGCCGGGACACGTATTACGAGCAGTACTTC.

This clone was found a few times. The chain links TRBV7-9 to TRBJ1-6, with D hard to call. Between the trimmed V and J ends, which lost 1 base and 7 bases, there was a span of 11 bases. This CDR3 is built from 15 residues. Germline V lookup: CDR1 SEHNR, CDR2 FQNEAQ (reference sequence). The CDR3 loop is CASSLVYQENSPLHF. CDR3 nucleotides: TGTGCCAGCAGCTTAGTCTACCAGGAAAATTCACCCCTCCACTTT.

This clone was observed once. This chain connects TRBV28 to TRBJ1-4; 8 nucleotides match TRBD1. CDR1 and CDR2 from the germline V gene are MDHEN and SYDVKM. V lost 2 bases, J lost 7 bases, and 6 bases stayed unmatched. The CDR3 has 15 amino acids. The CDR3 here is CASSLQQGGIEKLFF. CDR3 DNA sequence: TGTGCCAGCAGTTTACAACAGGGGGGGATTGAAAAACTGTTTTTT. Combining the CDR3 with reference TRBV28 and TRBJ1-4 gives the whole variable domain DVKVTQSSRYLVKRTGEKVFLECVQDMDHENMFWYRQDPGLGLRLIYFSYDVKMKEKGDIPEGYSVSREKKERFSLILESASTNQTSMYLCASSLQQGGIEKLFFGSGTQLSVL.

The chain is built from TRBV6-2 or TRBV6-3 and TRBJ1-5; possible D gene TRBD1, 5 bases. Germline V gene data show CDR1 as MNHEY and CDR2 as SVGEGT. Deletions cut 2 bases from V and 2 bases from J, with 10 bases between. The CDR3 has 15 residues. CDR3 DNA sequence: TGTGCCAGCAGTTACGGGGGAGGAGGCAATCAGCCCCAGCATTTT. Translated, it gives CASSYGGGGNQPQHF.

The chain employs TRBV6-5 and TRBJ2-7; TRBD1 matches at 10 bases. Trimming removed 0 bases from V and 3 bases from J; junction bases left unmatched: 2. CDR1 MNHEY and CDR2 SVGAGI come from the germline V gene. CDR3 length: 15 amino acids. The CDR3 here is CASSYSGTGVYEQYF. The CDR3 DNA is TGTGCCAGCAGTTACTCGGGGACAGGGGTCTACGAGCAGTACTTC.

V is TRBV11-2 and J is TRBJ2-3; 10 positions agree with TRBD2. V lost 2 bases and J lost 2; bases outside the gene matches: 7. The CDR3 totals 17 residues. The germline CDR1 and CDR2 sequences are SGHAT and FQNNGV. The CDR3 sequence is CASSLLLAGSSTDTQYF. In DNA form, the CDR3 reads TGTGCCAGCAGCTTATTACTAGCGGGGAGCTCCACAGATACGCAGTATTTT.

The V gene is TRBV7-3, the J gene TRBJ2-2; 7 bases agree with TRBD2. The ends lost 5 bases at V and 5 bases at J; junction bases unmatched: 11. CDR3 length equals 16 residues. The V gene's germline CDR1 is SGHTA and CDR2 FQGTGA. The CDR3 bases are TGTGCCAGCAGCCCCGGGGTAGCGGGTTCGACCGGGGAGCTGTTTTTT. Protein product: CASSPGVAGSTGELFF.

The chain uses TRBV7-3 and TRBJ2-3; 13 bases line up with TRBD2. The germline CDR1 and CDR2 sequences are SGHTA and FQGTGA. The J segment lost 4 bases and the V segment lost 5 bases, leaving 12 bases of the junction unmatched. The CDR3 totals 18 residues. The CDR3 nucleotides read TGTGCCAGCAGCCCAATACCAACTAGCGGGGGGGCCTCAGATACGCAGTATTTT. It encodes CASSPIPTSGGASDTQYF.